The 18 T cell receptor beta chains presented below share a single source sample, sequenced in a study of shared clonotypes between healthy human individuals. Clones were read by immunoSEQ multiplex PCR, and TCRdb kept only the in-frame ones, dropping some. Of some 2,000,000 clones in the sample, 95% are singletons; the top ten hold 0.1% to 0.15%. The material sequenced was naive CD4+ T cells sorted from blood. Subset noted: CD45RA+ positively selected. These receptors were taken from a man aged 18 to 35 in good health.

This chain links TRBV7-6 with TRBJ2-5; D may be TRBD2 (6 bases). Matching the DNA end better, TRBJ2-7 makes the J call doubtful. CDR1 is SGHVS and CDR2 is FNYEAQ in the germline V gene. This CDR3 spans 13 amino acids. The CDR3 DNA reads TGTGCCAGCAGCTTAGGGGCGGGGTACGAGCAGTACTTC. Its protein is CASSLGAGYEQYF.

The chain uses TRBV4-1 and TRBJ2-4, with D unclear. The CDR3 runs 15 residues. Germline V CDR1 and CDR2: MGHRA, YSYEKL. The germline V and J ends were trimmed by 4 bases and 0 bases, with 10 bases remaining between them. The CDR3 sequence: CASSRGTLAKNIQYF. The CDR3 nucleotides read TGCGCCAGCAGCCGCGGTACTTTAGCCAAAAACATTCAGTACTTC.

This chain connects TRBV4-1 to TRBJ1-3, with 7 bases fitting TRBD1. V gave up 0 bases and J gave up 0 bases; unmatched junction bases: 8. The CDR3 is 18 amino acids. Germline CDR1 and CDR2: MGHRA and YSYEKL. CDR3 DNA: TGCGCCAGCAGCCAAGAACTGGGACAGAGGGGCTCTGGAAACACCATATATTTT. This gives the protein CASSQELGQRGSGNTIYF.

This chain connects TRBV6-5 to TRBJ1-3; D not certain. V lost 2 bases and J 0 bases, leaving 11 bases between the germline ends. There are 16 residues in the CDR3. CDR1 is MNHEY, CDR2 SVGAGI, per germline. The CDR3 sequence is CASSYASLGSGNTIYF. In DNA form, the CDR3 reads TGTGCCAGCAGTTACGCATCACTGGGCTCTGGAAACACCATATATTTT.

Comments on this clone: Other DNA sequences of this sample code for an identical CDR3. The chain recombines TRBV30 with TRBJ1-1, with D possibly TRBD1 on 5 matching bases. The CDR3 sequence is 11 residues long. Trimming removed 5 bases at V and 3 bases at J, with 7 bases between. Germline values: CDR1 GTSNPN, CDR2 SVGIG (reference sequence). The chain's CDR3 is CAWVGDTEAFF. Here the CDR3 DNA reads TGTGCCTGGGTGGGGGACACTGAAGCTTTCTTT. Together with reference TRBV30 and TRBJ1-1, the CDR3 gives the full variable domain: SQTIHQWPATLVQPVGSPLSLECTVEGTSNPNLYWYRQAAGRGLQLLFYSVGIGQISSEVPQNLSASRPQDRQFILSSKKLLLSDSGFYLCAWVGDTEAFFGQGTRLTVV.

The J gene is TRBJ2-7, the V gene TRBV7-2, with D possibly called TRBD1 or TRBD2 (6 bases each). V dropped 5 bases and J dropped 5 bases, with 19 bases sitting between them. Looked up from germline, CDR1 is SGHTA and CDR2 is FQGNSA. This CDR3 contains 15 residues. DNA of the CDR3: TGTGCCAGCAGCCCCCAGACGTGGGGGGCCCACGAGCAGTACTTC. Protein: CASSPQTWGAHEQYF.

This sequence joins TRBV6-5 and TRBJ1-6; D call uncertain. V shed 3 bases and J shed 14 bases, with 14 bases lying between them. This CDR3 has 13 residues. Germline V gene lookup returns CDR1 MNHEY and CDR2 SVGAGI. The CDR3 reads CASSYSPEGTLHF. The CDR3 coding sequence is TGTGCCAGCAGTTATTCCCCCGAGGGCACCCTCCACTTT.

V and J are TRBV2 and TRBJ1-5, with D unclear. Trimming took off 3 bases at V and 6 bases at J, with 9 bases between the two ends. The CDR3 has 13 residues. Per germline, CDR1 SNHLY and CDR2 FYNNEI. The CDR3 here is CASSDRAGQPQHF. The CDR3 DNA is TGTGCCAGCAGTGATCGGGCGGGTCAGCCCCAGCATTTT.

The chain links TRBV2 to TRBJ2-1; no firm D call. The V end was cut by 1 base, the J end by 8 bases, with 9 bases between. This CDR3 has 13 residues. CDR1 and CDR2 from the germline V gene are SNHLY and FYNNEI. The CDR3 nucleotides read TGTGCCAGCAGTGAAGAGCAGATCGATGAGCAGTTCTTC. As protein: CASSEEQIDEQFF.

The CDR3 loop reads CARSKAQPQHF. For the CDR3, the DNA is TGTGCCAGAAGCAAGGCTCAGCCCCAGCATTTT. The chain has TRBV5-3 and TRBJ1-5, with unresolved D. TRBV5-3 is flagged as an ORF with uncertain function. With 4 bases removed from V and 6 bases from J, the gap between germline ends came to 5 bases. This CDR3 comprises 11 residues.

This chain links TRBV18 with TRBJ2-3; possibly TRBD1 for D (6 bases). Germline lookup yields CDR1 KGHSH and CDR2 LQKENI. The CDR3 runs to 16 residues. Between the trimmed V and J ends, which lost 0 bases and 2 bases, there was a span of 12 bases. The CDR3 coding sequence is TGTGCCAGCTCACCACCGACAGGCCGACCCACAGATACGCAGTATTTT. Translated, it gives CASSPPTGRPTDTQYF.

The chain couples TRBV27 to TRBJ2-5; 7 nucleotides match TRBD1. V trimming: 5 bases; J trimming: 5 bases; junction bases outside the gene matches: 11. Germline V gives CDR1 MNHEY, CDR2 SMNVEV (reference sequence). The CDR3 is 15 amino acids. The CDR3 sequence: CASSHATGWGETQYF. In DNA, the CDR3 is TGTGCCAGCAGTCACGCGACAGGGTGGGGGGAGACCCAGTACTTC.

The chain has TRBV20-1 and TRBJ2-4, with unresolved D. Germline CDR1 DFQATT, CDR2 SNEGSKA (reference sequence). The CDR3 is 11 residues long. V lost 6 bases and J lost 16, with 19 bases in between. The DNA for the CDR3 is TGCAGTGCCCCAATAAGCCTTCACAATTACTTC. Residues: CSAPISLHNYF.

The CDR3 DNA reads TGCGCCAGCAGCCAAGATGAGTTGGGTGGCTATGGCTACACCTTC. The encoded protein is CASSQDELGGYGYTF. J is TRBJ1-2 and V is TRBV4-3; D gene unclear. The CDR3 is 15 amino acids. Germline V gene data show CDR1 as LGHNA and CDR2 as YSLEER. The V end lost 0 bases, the J end lost 4 bases, and 12 bases lay between the germline ends.

The rearrangement links TRBV4-1 to TRBJ1-2; possibly TRBD1 for D (5 bases). Trimming shortened V by 3 bases and J by 4 bases, and 12 bases separated the two germline ends. The CDR3 spans 14 residues. Germline assignment: CDR1 MGHRA and CDR2 YSYEKL. The CDR3 loop reads CASSQGGFSYGYTF. CDR3 coding DNA: TGCGCCAGCAGCCAGGGGGGATTTTCCTATGGCTACACCTTC.

The chain joins TRBV25-1 to TRBJ1-4, with 10 positions matching TRBD1. The germline gives CDR1 MGHDK, CDR2 SYGVNS. The length of the CDR3 is 17 residues. Trimming took 6 bases from V and 2 from J; bases not matched to a gene: 9. CDR3 sequence (DNA): TGTGCCAGCAGCAAGACAGGGGGCGTTTGGACTAATGAAAAACTGTTTTTT. Translation gives CASSKTGGVWTNEKLFF.

The V and J genes are TRBV5-1 and TRBJ2-2; 8 nucleotides match TRBD1. The germline V gene has CDR1 SGHRS and CDR2 YFSETQ. The CDR3 length is 16 residues. V lost 4 bases to trimming and J lost 7 bases; unmatched junction nucleotides: 12. CDR3 sequence (DNA): TGCGCCAGCAGCCCTGGGGCAGGGGGCGCGGTCGGGGAGCTGTTTTTT. Translation gives CASSPGAGGAVGELFF. Full variable domain (rest looked up from reference TRBV5-1 and TRBJ2-2): KAGVTQTPRYLIKTRGQQVTLSCSPISGHRSVSWYQQTPGQGLQFLFEYFSETQRNKGNFPGRFSGRQFSNSRSEMNVSTLELGDSALYLCASSPGAGGAVGELFFGEGSRLTVL.

V gene TRBV19 combines with J gene TRBJ2-5; D may be TRBD1 (6 bases). Germline V gives CDR1 LNHDA, CDR2 SQIVND (reference sequence). This CDR3 spans 14 amino acids. Trimming took off 4 bases at V and 1 base at J, with 10 bases between the two ends. The CDR3 loop is CASSTLGGQETQYF. CDR3 nucleotides: TGTGCCAGTAGTACACTAGGGGGCCAAGAGACCCAGTACTTC.